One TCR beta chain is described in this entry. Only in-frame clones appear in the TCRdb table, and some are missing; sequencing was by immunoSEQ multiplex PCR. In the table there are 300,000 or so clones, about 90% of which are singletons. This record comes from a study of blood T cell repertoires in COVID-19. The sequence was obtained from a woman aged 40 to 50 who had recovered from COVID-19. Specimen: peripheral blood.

The CDR3 here is CASSFGQGSYGYTF. CDR3 nucleotide sequence: TGTGCCAGCAGCTTTGGACAGGGTAGCTATGGCTACACCTTC. The chain links TRBV7-9 to TRBJ1-2; 8 bases fit TRBD1. V shed 3 bases, J shed 4 bases, and the junction held 4 bases outside the gene matches. The CDR3 consists of 14 residues. Germline CDR1 is SEHNR and CDR2 is FQNEAQ (reference sequence).